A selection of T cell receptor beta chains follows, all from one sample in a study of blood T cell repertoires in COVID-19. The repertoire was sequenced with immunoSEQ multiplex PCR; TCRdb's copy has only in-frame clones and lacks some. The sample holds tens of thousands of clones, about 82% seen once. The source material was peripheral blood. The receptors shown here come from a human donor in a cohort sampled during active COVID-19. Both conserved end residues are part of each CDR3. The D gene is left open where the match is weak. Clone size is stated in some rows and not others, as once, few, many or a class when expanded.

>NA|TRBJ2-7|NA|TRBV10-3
CAIKGPQPYEQYF
TGTGCCATCAAGGGGCCGCAGCCCTACGAGCAGTACTTC
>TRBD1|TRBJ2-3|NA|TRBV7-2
CASSFSRQGDTQYF
TGTGCCAGCAGCTTTTCGAGACAGGGGGATACGCAGTATTTT
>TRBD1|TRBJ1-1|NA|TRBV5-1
CASSIDRGPEAFF
TGCGCCAGCAGCATTGACAGGGGGCCCGAAGCTTTCTTT
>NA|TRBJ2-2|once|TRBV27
CASSFGVGTGELFF
TGTGCCAGCAGTTTCGGGGTAGGCACCGGGGAGCTGTTTTTT
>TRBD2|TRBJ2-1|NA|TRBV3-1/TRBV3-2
CASSRGLGCDEQFF
TGTGCCAGCAGCCGGGGACTAGGCTGCGATGAGCAGTTCTTC
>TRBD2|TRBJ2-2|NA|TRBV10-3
CAIGLAGGSGELFF
TGTGCCATCGGCCTAGCGGGAGGGTCCGGGGAGCTGTTTTTT
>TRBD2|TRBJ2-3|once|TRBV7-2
CASSPGGDTQYF
TGTGCCAGCAGCCCGGGGGGAGATACGCAGTATTTT
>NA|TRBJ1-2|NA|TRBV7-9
CASSLEPVGYTF
TGTGCCAGCAGCTTAGAACCGGTTGGCTACACCTTC
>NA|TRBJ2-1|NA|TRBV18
CASSGMGEYNEQFF
TGTGCCAGCTCAGGGATGGGAGAGTACAATGAGCAGTTCTTC
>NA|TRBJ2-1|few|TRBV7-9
CASSLDGQTNEQFF
TGTGCCAGCAGCTTAGACGGACAGACCAATGAGCAGTTCTTC
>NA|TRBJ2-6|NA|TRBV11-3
CASSAGALGANVLTF
TGTGCCAGCAGCGCAGGTGCGCTTGGGGCCAACGTCCTGACTTTC
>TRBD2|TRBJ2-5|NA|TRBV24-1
CATSEPSGRGVETQYF
TGTGCCACCAGTGAGCCTAGCGGGAGAGGTGTGGAGACCCAGTACTTC
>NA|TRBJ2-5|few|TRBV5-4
CASSLARGETQYF
TGTGCCAGCAGCTTGGCCAGGGGTGAGACCCAGTACTTC
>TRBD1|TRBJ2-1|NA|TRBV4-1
CASSQEGTGIGSNEQFF
TGCGCCAGCAGCCAAGAAGGGACAGGGATCGGTTCCAATGAGCAGTTCTTC
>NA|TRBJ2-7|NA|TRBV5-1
CASHLQLGAGYEQYF
TGCGCCAGCCACTTACAGCTAGGTGCGGGTTACGAGCAGTACTTC
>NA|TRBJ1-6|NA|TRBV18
CASSPSQGTHSPLHF
TGTGCCAGCTCGCCATCCCAGGGGACGCATTCACCCCTCCACTTT
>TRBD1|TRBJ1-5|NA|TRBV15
CATSRERTGYSNQPQHF
TGTGCCACCAGCAGAGAACGGACAGGATATAGCAATCAGCCCCAGCATTTT
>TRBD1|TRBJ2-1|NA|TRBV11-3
CASSKRGQTYNEQFF
TGTGCCAGCAGCAAAAGGGGACAGACCTACAATGAGCAGTTCTTC
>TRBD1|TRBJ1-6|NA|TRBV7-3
CASSVDRGSPLHF
TGTGCCAGCAGCGTCGACAGGGGCTCACCCCTCCACTTT
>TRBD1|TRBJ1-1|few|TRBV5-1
CASSLGAGGPLDTEAFF
TGCGCCAGCAGCTTGGGGGCAGGGGGTCCATTAGACACTGAAGCTTTCTTT
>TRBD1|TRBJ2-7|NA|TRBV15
CATSREQGISYEQYF
TGTGCCACCAGCAGAGAACAGGGGATCTCCTACGAGCAGTACTTC
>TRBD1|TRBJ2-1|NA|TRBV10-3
CAISTPGQGMQYNEQFF
TGTGCCATCAGTACCCCGGGACAGGGGATGCAGTACAATGAGCAGTTCTTC
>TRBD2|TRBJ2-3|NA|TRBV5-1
CASSLEGGRSTDTQYF
TGCGCCAGCAGCTTGGAAGGCGGGAGGAGTACAGATACGCAGTATTTT
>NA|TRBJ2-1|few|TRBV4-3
CASSQDYRAYNEQFF
TGCGCCAGCAGCCAAGACTATAGAGCCTACAATGAGCAGTTCTTC
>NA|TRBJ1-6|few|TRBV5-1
CASSLKGPPNLYSPLHF
TGCGCCAGCAGCTTAAAGGGGCCGCCGAACCTTTATTCACCCCTCCACTTT
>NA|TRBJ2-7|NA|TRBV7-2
CASSARQVPYEQYF
TGTGCCAGCAGCGCCCGACAGGTGCCCTACGAGCAGTACTTC
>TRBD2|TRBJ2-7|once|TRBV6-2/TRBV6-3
CASSLSSWRERSYEQYF
TGTGCCAGCAGTTTATCCTCTTGGCGGGAGCGGAGCTACGAGCAGTACTTC
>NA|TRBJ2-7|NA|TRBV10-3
CAINDVGRTYEQYF
TGTGCCATCAATGACGTGGGGCGAACCTACGAGCAGTACTTC
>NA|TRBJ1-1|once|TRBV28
CASSPSSGAFF
TGTGCCAGCAGTCCGTCTAGCGGGGCTTTCTTT
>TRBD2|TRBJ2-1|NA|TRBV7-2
CASSFLAGGAYNEQFF
TGTGCCAGCAGCTTCTTAGCGGGAGGGGCCTACAATGAGCAGTTCTTC
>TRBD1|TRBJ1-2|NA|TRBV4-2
CASSVQGRPSYGYTF
TGTGCCAGCAGCGTACAGGGGAGGCCCTCCTATGGCTACACCTTC
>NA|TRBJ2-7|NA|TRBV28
CASPTSGSRYEQYF
TGTGCCAGCCCTACGTCGGGGTCGCGGTACGAGCAGTACTTC